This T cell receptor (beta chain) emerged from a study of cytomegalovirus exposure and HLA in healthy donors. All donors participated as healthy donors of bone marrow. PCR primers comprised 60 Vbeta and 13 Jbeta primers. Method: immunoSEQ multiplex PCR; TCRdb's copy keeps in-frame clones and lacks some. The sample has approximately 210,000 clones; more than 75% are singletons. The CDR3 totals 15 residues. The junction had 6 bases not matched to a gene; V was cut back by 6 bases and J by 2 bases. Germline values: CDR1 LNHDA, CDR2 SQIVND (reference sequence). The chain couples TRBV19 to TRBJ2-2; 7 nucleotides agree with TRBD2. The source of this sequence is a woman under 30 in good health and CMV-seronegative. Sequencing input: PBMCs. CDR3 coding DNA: TGTGCCAGTAGCCACGGGACTACTAACACCGGGGAGCTGTTTTTT. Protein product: CASSHGTTNTGELFF. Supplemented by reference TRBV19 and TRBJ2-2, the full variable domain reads DGGITQSPKYLFRKEGQNVTLSCEQNLNHDAMYWYRQDPGQGLRLIYYSQIVNDFQKGDIAEGYSVSREKKESFPLTVTSAQKNPTAFYLCASSHGTTNTGELFFGEGSRLTVL.